This T cell receptor (beta chain) was captured by sequencing in a study of radiotherapy plus CTLA-4 blockade in lung cancer. Study context: Objective responses were documented in around 20% of patients, with disease control in about 29%.

Some clones are missing from TCRdb's copy, which holds only in-frame ones; the method was immunoSEQ multiplex PCR. There are about 44,000 clones in the sample; roughly four fifths occur only once, and 2.6% lies in the top ten. The ends lost 6 bases at V and 6 bases at J; junction bases unmatched: 7. Germline V CDR1 and CDR2: SQVTM, ANQGSEA. The CDR3 runs to 13 residues. This chain links TRBV29-1 with TRBJ1-5; 8 positions agree with TRBD1. The specimen was peripheral blood, collected from a patient treated with radiotherapy plus ipilimumab. The sequence was obtained from a human donor with non-small cell lung cancer whose response to radiotherapy plus ipilimumab could not be evaluated. CDR3: CSVATGGPQPQHF. CDR3 DNA sequence: TGCAGCGTCGCCACAGGGGGTCCTCAGCCCCAGCATTTT.